The sequence of this T cell receptor (beta chain) was determined in a study of T cells expressing NK-cell markers. TCRdb re-called the 5' RACE reads; one entry per CDR3 protein, DNA not given. The repertoire shows some 390,000 distinct CDR3 sequences; the top ten hold over 8.5%. CDR3 size: 16 residues. The V gene's germline CDR1 is SQVTM and CDR2 ANQGSEA. This sequence joins TRBV29-1 and TRBJ2-5. The origin of this receptor is a woman aged 45 to 65 in good health. The sequenced sample was blood T cells: a sorted CD56 or NKG2C T cell subset, CD4+ or CD8+ T cells, or bulk PBMC T cells (not recorded which). The CDR3 loop is CSIAGSIQLNQETQYF.